This T cell receptor beta chain was documented in a study of T cells after posttransplantation cyclophosphamide. Study-level findings and limits: Recipient CMV seropositivity and CMV reactivation strongly tracked TRB clonality. Blood and skin or GI T cell repertoires showed limited TRB overlap. Donor-recipient repertoire similarity was low at 1-2 months, rising over year one.

Notes on this clone: The antigen is unknown.

Clones were read by immunoSEQ multiplex PCR, and TCRdb kept only the in-frame ones, dropping some. The sample has about 7,300 clones; more than 85% are singletons. The related graft donor's blood sample was taken on the day of bone marrow donation. The CDR3 is made up of 15 amino acids. Germline values: CDR1 SGHRS, CDR2 YFSETQ. V was clipped by 4 bases and J by 6 bases; unmatched bases: 6. This TCR was sampled from a woman aged 45-65 years in good health and a related stem cell transplant donor. The V gene is TRBV5-1, the J gene TRBJ2-1, with TRBD2 matching over 11 bases. Sequencing was done on a sample of CD4+ T cells sorted from blood. The CDR3, as DNA: TGCGCCAGCAGCACAACCGGGACTAGCGGCAATGAGCAGTTCTTC. Amino acid sequence: CASSTTGTSGNEQFF. Filled out from reference TRBV5-1 and TRBJ2-1, the complete variable domain reads KAGVTQTPRYLIKTRGQQVTLSCSPISGHRSVSWYQQTPGQGLQFLFEYFSETQRNKGNFPGRFSGRQFSNSRSEMNVSTLELGDSALYLCASSTTGTSGNEQFFGPGTRLTVL.